The T cell receptor beta chain under discussion was sequenced for a study of cytomegalovirus exposure and HLA in healthy donors. Study-level points and caveats: Rarity marked most TCR sequences, yet some public TCRs occurred in many donors. Overall, approximately 150 TCR beta chains were annotated as cytomegalovirus-associated.

As regards this clone: Antigen unknown.

V trimming: 3 bases; J trimming: 6 bases; junction bases outside the gene matches: 13. The CDR3 consists of 17 residues. The germline V gene has CDR1 SGHRS and CDR2 YFSETQ. The assay was immunoSEQ multiplex PCR, and TCRdb's table has in-frame clones only and misses some. Altogether about 160,000 clones are present, nearly 90% being singletons, with the ten largest covering 3.5% to 4.5%. The receptor's source is a man between 18 and 29 years old in good health and CMV-seropositive. V is TRBV5-1 and J is TRBJ2-1; 9 bases are a match to TRBD1. The sample was PBMCs. CDR3 DNA sequence: TGCGCCAGCAGCTCGATCTTCTTGGGGACAGGGCCCAATGAGCAGTTCTTC. It encodes CASSSIFLGTGPNEQFF.